This TCR beta chain was recorded in a study of identical twins. Study-level findings and limits: The models systematically underestimated how much out-of-frame TCR alpha was shared in monozygotic twins. Out-of-frame beta chain sequences displayed weaker excess sharing between twins. Zero-insertion analyses might be partly confounded by invariant T cells like MAIT and iNKT.

In regard to this clonotype: Its specificity is unknown.

CDR3 size: 13 residues. Germline-derived CDR1 and CDR2 are MNHNS and SASEGT. V was shortened by 4 bases and J by 1 base, with 6 bases between the two germline ends. With template switching, a universal primer site was added, and the cDNA carried unique molecular identifiers. A single record per CDR3 protein comes from TCRdb applying MiXCR to the 5' RACE reads. This table has approximately 230,000 distinct CDR3 sequences, 11% to 15% appearing once. The chain recombines TRBV6-1 with TRBJ2-3, with D possibly being TRBD1 (5 bases). Sequenced: memory (CD45RO+) T cells sorted from blood. The clonotype comes from a woman aged 18 to 35 in good health. The CDR3 region is CASSVTGTDTQYF. The DNA for the CDR3 is TGTGCCAGCAGTGTGACAGGCACAGATACGCAGTATTTT.